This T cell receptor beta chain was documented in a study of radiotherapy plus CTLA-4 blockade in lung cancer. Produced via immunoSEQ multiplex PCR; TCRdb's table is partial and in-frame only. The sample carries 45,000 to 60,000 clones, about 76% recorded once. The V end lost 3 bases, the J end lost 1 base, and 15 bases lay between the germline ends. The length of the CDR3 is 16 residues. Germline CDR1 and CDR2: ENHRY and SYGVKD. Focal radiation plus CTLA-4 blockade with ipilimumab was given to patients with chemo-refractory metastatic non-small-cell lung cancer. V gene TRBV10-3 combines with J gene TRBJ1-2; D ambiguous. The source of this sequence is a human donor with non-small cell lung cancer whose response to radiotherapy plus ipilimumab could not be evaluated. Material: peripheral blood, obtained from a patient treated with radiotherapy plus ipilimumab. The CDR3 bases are TGTGCCATCAGTGATCCGGGGAAGGGTTTTAACTATGGCTACACCTTC. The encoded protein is CAISDPGKGFNYGYTF.